These 24 T cell receptor beta chains were sequenced from one sample in a study of response to subunit inactivated influenza vaccine. TCRdb called the RT-PCR reads again in MiXCR, with one record for every CDR3 protein. The table lists hundreds of thousands of distinct CDR3 sequences, 12% to 15% of them singletons, with 7.5% to 9% in the top ten. The starting material was PBMCs from blood, obtained around 15 days before vaccination. These receptor sequences come from a man between 45 and 60 years old who received an inactivated influenza vaccine.

This clonotype has a handful of counts. The chain employs TRBV20-1 and TRBJ2-3, with D maybe TRBD1 (5 bases). This CDR3 has 12 amino acids. V was clipped by 3 bases and J by 4 bases, with 8 bases between them. Germline V gene sequence: CDR1 DFQATT, CDR2 SNEGSKA (reference sequence). Here the CDR3 reads CSASRVPDTQYF. The CDR3 DNA reads TGCAGTGCTAGCAGGGTCCCAGATACGCAGTATTTT.

This clonotype was counted only a few times. V and J are TRBV20-1 and TRBJ2-5, with 10 positions matching TRBD2. J lost 7 bases, V lost 6 bases, and 11 bases had no gene match. The CDR3 length is 14 residues. Germline V lookup: CDR1 DFQATT, CDR2 SNEGSKA (reference sequence). The CDR3 loop reads CSAKGGTSVATQYF. The DNA of the CDR3 is TGCAGTGCCAAAGGGGGGACTAGCGTTGCGACCCAGTACTTC.

Remarks on this clonotype: Just one base apart from a much larger clone, this may be a read error. CDR3 nucleotide sequence: TGTGCCAGCAGCCAAGGACTAGCGGAGTCCTACGAGCAGTACTTC. This codes for CASSQGLAESYEQYF. The J gene is TRBJ2-7, the V gene TRBV6-2 or TRBV6-3, with 10 bases matching TRBD2. V shed 6 bases, J shed 1 base, and the junction held 6 bases outside the gene matches. The CDR3 consists of 15 residues. The germline V gene has CDR1 MNHEY and CDR2 SVGEGT.

The chain recombines TRBV6-2 or TRBV6-3 with TRBJ2-1; D perhaps matches TRBD2 (5 bases). The germline V and J ends were trimmed by 6 bases and 2 bases, with 14 bases remaining between them. The V gene's germline CDR1 is MNHEY and CDR2 SVGEGT. The CDR3 contains 15 residues. CDR3 in amino acids: CASSSDWGTYNEQFF. DNA for the CDR3: TGTGCCAGCAGCTCGGACTGGGGAACCTACAATGAGCAGTTCTTC.

The chain joins TRBV6-1 to TRBJ1-6; D not resolved. CDR1 is MNHNS, CDR2 SASEGT, per germline. This CDR3 has 14 amino acids. Trimming cost V 4 bases and J 7 bases, with 11 bases left between them. The DNA of the CDR3 is TGTGCCAGCAGTGTCGACGGGAAAAATTCACCCCTCCACTTT. Amino acid sequence: CASSVDGKNSPLHF.

The CDR3 DNA reads as TGTGCCACCAGTGATCCGAACGGGGAGGACAGCTACTATGGCTACACCTTC. Translating gives CATSDPNGEDSYYGYTF. V and J are TRBV24-1 and TRBJ1-2; D possibly corresponds to TRBD1 (6 bases). Germline V CDR1 and CDR2: KGHDR, SFDVKD. The CDR3 spans 17 residues. The germline V and J ends were trimmed by 3 bases and 3 bases, with 19 bases remaining between them.

This clonotype was counted at least ten times. Here the CDR3 reads CASSSTFGPLETQYF. For the CDR3, the DNA is TGTGCCAGCAGCTCGACATTCGGGCCTTTGGAGACCCAGTACTTC. The J gene is TRBJ2-5, the V gene TRBV7-9; no reliable D call. V lost 4 bases, J lost 5 bases, and 17 bases lay in between. The CDR3 is 15 amino acids. The germline gives CDR1 SEHNR, CDR2 FQNEAQ (reference sequence).

The CDR3 nucleotides are TGTGCCAGCAGCCTAACAGACACGAACACTGAAGCTTTCTTT. It is translated as CASSLTDTNTEAFF. The rearrangement joins TRBV28 to TRBJ1-1; D unclear. V lost 6 bases to trimming and J lost 1 base, with 12 bases between them. The CDR3 is 14 residues long. In germline, CDR1 is MDHEN, CDR2 SYDVKM.

The chain combines TRBV6-5 with TRBJ2-2; unclear D gene. Trimming took off 7 bases at V and 2 bases at J, with 5 bases between the two ends. Germline V gene data show CDR1 as MNHEY and CDR2 as SVGAGI. This CDR3 has 12 residues. Here the CDR3 DNA reads TGTGCCAGCAATTTAAACACCGGGGAGCTGTTTTTT. It yields the protein CASNLNTGELFF.

This chain connects TRBV5-1 to TRBJ2-1; TRBD2 agrees at 10 bases. The CDR3 loop spans 16 amino acids. Losses at the gene ends were 4 bases for V and 5 bases for J; bases not matched to a gene: 9. Germline V gene lookup returns CDR1 SGHRS and CDR2 YFSETQ. The CDR3 region is CASSQNSGRYDNEQFF. CDR3 bases: TGCGCCAGCAGCCAGAATAGCGGGAGGTACGACAATGAGCAGTTCTTC.

This clonotype was recorded a few times. CDR3 sequence (DNA): TGCAGCGCCCCGGGACAGGGGGGAGAAAAACTGTTTTTT. This codes for CSAPGQGGEKLFF. The chain is built from TRBV29-1 and TRBJ1-4; 11 bases are shared with TRBD1. The CDR3 is 13 residues long. The J segment lost 8 bases and the V segment lost 7 bases, leaving 6 bases of the junction unmatched. Germline-derived CDR1 and CDR2 are SQVTM and ANQGSEA.

This clonotype has only a few counts. V and J are TRBV28 and TRBJ2-3; the match to TRBD1 covers 9 bases. The CDR3 covers 14 residues. Losses at the gene ends were 7 bases for V and 3 bases for J; bases not matched to a gene: 5. Germline loops: CDR1 MDHEN, CDR2 SYDVKM. The CDR3 nucleotides read TGTGCCAGCACCAAGGGACAGGGTACAGATACGCAGTATTTT. Its translation: CASTKGQGTDTQYF.

This clonotype came up many times. The chain combines TRBV12-3 or TRBV12-4 with TRBJ2-1, with 10 nucleotides matching TRBD2. The trim removed 6 bases at V and 4 bases at J, leaving 3 bases unmatched. The CDR3 runs 14 residues. CDR3 sequence: CASRATSGYNEQFF. For the CDR3, the DNA is TGTGCCAGCAGGGCGACTAGCGGGTACAATGAGCAGTTCTTC.

This clonotype was observed many times. The chain carries TRBV5-1 and TRBJ2-2, with D possibly being TRBD1 (5 bases). The CDR3 is made up of 14 amino acids. The V gene lost 4 bases and the J gene lost 1 base, with 8 bases spanning the gap. CDR1 and CDR2 (germline): SGHRS, YFSETQ. The CDR3 coding sequence is TGCGCCAGCAGCGTAGGACAGAACACCGGGGAGCTGTTTTTT. Translation gives CASSVGQNTGELFF.

This clonotype showed up just a few times. The J gene is TRBJ1-2, the V gene TRBV5-1; D gene uncertain. V was cut by 0 bases and J by 8 bases, with 14 bases left in between. The CDR3 has 14 residues. In germline, CDR1 is SGHRS, CDR2 YFSETQ. DNA of the CDR3: TGCGCCAGCAGCTTGGGCCAGGCGCCCTTAGGCTACACCTTC. Its translation: CASSLGQAPLGYTF.

This clonotype showed up many times. CDR3 nucleotides: TGTGCCAGCAATAGCTTTGATCGGTATGAGCAGTTCTTC. This encodes CASNSFDRYEQFF. The V and J genes are TRBV5-6 and TRBJ2-1; D unclear. Germline V gives CDR1 SGHDT, CDR2 YYEEEE. Deletions cut 6 bases from V and 8 bases from J, with 15 bases between. This CDR3 comprises 13 residues.

The CDR3 sequence: CASSNWDTRSVKLFF. In DNA form, the CDR3 reads TGTGCCAGCAGCAATTGGGACACCCGGAGCGTAAAACTGTTTTTT. This rearrangement joins TRBV5-6 to TRBJ1-4, with D possibly matching TRBD1 (6 bases). CDR3 size: 15 residues. Germline assignment: CDR1 SGHDT and CDR2 YYEEEE. The ends were cut back, 4 bases at V and 10 bases at J, with 20 bases in the middle. The variable domain in full, completed from reference TRBV5-6 and TRBJ1-4, reads DAGVTQSPTHLIKTRGQQVTLRCSPKSGHDTVSWYQQALGQGPQFIFQYYEEEERQRGNFPDRFSGHQFPNYSSELNVNALLLGDSALYLCASSNWDTRSVKLFFGSGTQLSVL.

This sequence joins TRBV30 and TRBJ2-7; D is unresolved. Germline assignment: CDR1 GTSNPN and CDR2 SVGIG (reference sequence). The CDR3 spans 11 residues. V dropped 3 bases and J dropped 3 bases, with 6 bases sitting between them. CDR3 sequence: CAWSPNYEQYF. The CDR3 DNA sequence: TGTGCCTGGAGCCCTAACTACGAGCAGTACTTC.

This chain connects TRBV4-3 to TRBJ2-3; TRBD2 aligns across 14 bases. This CDR3 is 20 amino acids long. CDR1 LGHNA and CDR2 YSLEER come from the germline V gene. J lost 0 bases, V lost 0 bases, and 8 bases had no gene match. The CDR3 DNA reads as TGCGCCAGCAGCCAAGATCAGACTAGCGGGAGGGATGCTAGCACAGATACGCAGTATTTT. Its protein product is CASSQDQTSGRDASTDTQYF.

In its sample, this clonotype was seen a few times. The chain carries TRBV20-1 and TRBJ2-7; possible D gene TRBD1, 6 bases. Per the germline V gene, CDR1 is DFQATT and CDR2 is SNEGSKA (reference sequence). The CDR3 length is 16 residues. The ends were cut back, 3 bases at V and 2 bases at J, with 20 bases in the middle. Here the CDR3 reads CSARPTGRPQAYEQYF. The DNA for the CDR3 is TGCAGTGCTAGGCCCACAGGGAGACCTCAAGCCTACGAGCAGTACTTC.

This clonotype was seen at least ten times. The chain carries TRBV5-1 and TRBJ2-7; D perhaps matches TRBD1 (5 bases). Germline values: CDR1 SGHRS, CDR2 YFSETQ. Trimming removed 4 bases at V and 3 bases at J, with 11 bases between. The CDR3 spans 13 residues. The DNA of the CDR3 is TGCGCCAGCAGCCGATCGGACAACTACGAGCAGTACTTC. This encodes CASSRSDNYEQYF.

This rearrangement joins TRBV2 to TRBJ2-1; tentative D call: TRBD2 (6 bases). The germline CDR1 and CDR2 sequences are SNHLY and FYNNEI. V was cut by 4 bases and J by 0 bases, with 13 bases left in between. The CDR3 has 16 residues. This CDR3 is CASSVLAESSYNEQFF. The CDR3 DNA sequence: TGTGCCAGCAGTGTACTAGCCGAGAGCTCCTACAATGAGCAGTTCTTC.

This clonotype was observed a handful of times. The genes are TRBV6-5 and TRBJ1-1, with D perhaps matching TRBD1 (5 bases). The CDR3 has 14 amino acids. Trimming shortened V by 2 bases and J by 4 bases, and 11 bases separated the two germline ends. Germline CDR1 MNHEY, CDR2 SVGAGI. The CDR3 spells CASSYGQGVTEAFF. Written as DNA, the CDR3 is TGTGCCAGCAGTTACGGGCAGGGCGTCACTGAAGCTTTCTTT.

The chain combines TRBV5-4 with TRBJ2-5; no clear D gene. CDR3 length: 13 amino acids. V was shortened by 0 bases and J by 6 bases, with 9 bases between the two germline ends. CDR1 and CDR2 (germline): SGHNT, YYREEE (reference sequence). Here the CDR3 DNA reads TGTGCCAGCAGCTTGGGATCGCCGAAGACCCAGTACTTC. Translating gives CASSLGSPKTQYF.